The T cell receptor (beta chain) under discussion was sequenced for a study of blood T cells in healthy people across ages. Whole-study results and caveats: Calculation of diversity from one million T cells yielded estimates considered to be underestimates. The study lacked donor CMV status, which possibly confounded expanded clonotype changes.

For the second PCR, which ran for about 6 to 11 cycles, a sample-barcoded 5' primer and a J-beta primer mix were used. Each CDR3 protein is one row after TCRdb ran MiXCR on the 5' RACE reads. The sample contains 600,000 to 850,000 distinct CDR3 sequences, about 42% of which appear only once. Per-sample PBMC isolation yielded at least 6.5 million cells. Trimming removed 0 bases at V and 11 bases at J, with 18 bases between. Per germline, CDR1 LGHDT and CDR2 YNNKEL (reference sequence). The length of the CDR3 is 15 residues. About this clonotype itself: Its antigen is unidentified.

The clonotype was recovered from an older woman in good health. Input material: blood. The rearrangement joins TRBV3-1 to TRBJ2-3; possibly TRBD2 for D (6 bases). The CDR3 sequence: CASSQDGSQRRGQYF. The CDR3 coding sequence is TGTGCCAGCAGCCAAGATGGTAGCCAGAGGCGGGGGCAGTATTTT.